This T cell receptor (beta chain) came from a study of brain T cells in children with intractable seizures. Germline CDR1 and CDR2: GTSNPN and SVGIG (reference sequence). The CDR3 is 14 residues long. V lost 5 bases, J lost 4 bases, and 6 bases stayed unmatched. Produced via immunoSEQ multiplex PCR; TCRdb's table is partial and in-frame only. The table has about 110,000 clones, roughly 94% seen once. The specimen comprised peripheral blood, sampled at surgery. The chain uses TRBV30 and TRBJ1-2, with 11 bases matching TRBD1. This receptor was identified in a boy less than two years old with hemimegalencephaly and intractable seizures. CDR3 nucleotide sequence: TGTGCCTGGGGAAGGACAGGGGGCAGCTATGGCTACACCTTC. Translated: CAWGRTGGSYGYTF.